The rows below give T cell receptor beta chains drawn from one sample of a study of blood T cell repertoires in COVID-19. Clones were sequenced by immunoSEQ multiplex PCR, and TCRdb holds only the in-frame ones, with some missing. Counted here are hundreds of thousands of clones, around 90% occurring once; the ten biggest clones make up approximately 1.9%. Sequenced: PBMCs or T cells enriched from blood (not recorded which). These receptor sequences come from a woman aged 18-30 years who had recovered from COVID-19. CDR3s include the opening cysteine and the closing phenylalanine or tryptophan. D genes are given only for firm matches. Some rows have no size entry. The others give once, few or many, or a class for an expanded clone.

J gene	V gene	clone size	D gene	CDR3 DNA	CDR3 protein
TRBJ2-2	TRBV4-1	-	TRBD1	TGCGCCAGCAGCCAGACAGGGGTGAACACCGGGGAGCTGTTTTTT	CASSQTGVNTGELFF
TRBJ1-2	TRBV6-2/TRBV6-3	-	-	TGTGCCAGCAGTTATCGACAGAGCTATGGCTACACCTTC	CASSYRQSYGYTF
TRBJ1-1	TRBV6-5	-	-	TGTGCCAGCAGTTACCATGGGGTCGGGAGCACTGAAGCTTTCTTT	CASSYHGVGSTEAFF
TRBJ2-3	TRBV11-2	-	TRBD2	TGTGCCAGCAGGGGGACTAGCGGGAGATCTTCCGGCACAGATACGCAGTATTTT	CASRGTSGRSSGTDTQYF
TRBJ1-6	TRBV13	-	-	TGTGCCAGCAGCCGGACAGCAAGACACAATAATTCACCCCTCCACTTT	CASSRTARHNNSPLHF
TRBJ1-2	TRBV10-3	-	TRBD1	TGTGCCATCAGTGAGGGGACAGGGGACTATGGCTACACCTTC	CAISEGTGDYGYTF
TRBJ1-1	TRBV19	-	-	TGTGCCAGTTCCCGGGACTTTCGGAACACTGAAGCTTTCTTT	CASSRDFRNTEAFF
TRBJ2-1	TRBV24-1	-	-	TGTGCCACCAGGGCATCCATGGACAGCCAGGGTAATGAGCAGTTCTTC	CATRASMDSQGNEQFF
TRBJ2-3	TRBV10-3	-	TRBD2	TGTGCCATCAGAGGAGTCGGCGGTAGCGGGAGCGAGTACGCAGATACGCAGTATTTT	CAIRGVGGSGSEYADTQYF
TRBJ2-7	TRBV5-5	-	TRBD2	TGTGCCAGCAGCCCGGGAGGGGGGCAGTCCTACGAGCAGTACTTC	CASSPGGGQSYEQYF
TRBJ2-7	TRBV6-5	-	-	TGTGCCAGCAGTTCTACGGACGAGCAGTACTTC	CASSSTDEQYF
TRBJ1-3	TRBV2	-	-	TGTGCCAGCAGTGAACGAGTTCTAACTGGAAACACCATATATTTT	CASSERVLTGNTIYF
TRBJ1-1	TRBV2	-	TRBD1	TGTGCCAGCAGGACCGGGACAGGGTTTAACACTGAAGCTTTCTTT	CASRTGTGFNTEAFF
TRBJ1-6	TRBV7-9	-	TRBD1	TGTGCCAGCAGCGCGCCGACAGGGAAAAATTCACCCCTCCACTTT	CASSAPTGKNSPLHF
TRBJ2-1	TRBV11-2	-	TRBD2	TGTGCCAGCAACGGGCGGGGGGCACCCAATGAGCAGTTCTTC	CASNGRGAPNEQFF
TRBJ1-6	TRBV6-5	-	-	TGTGCCAGCAGTTACTCGGGGCAGGGGCATTCACCCCTCCACTTT	CASSYSGQGHSPLHF
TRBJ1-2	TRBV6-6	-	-	TGTGCCAGCACCCCTACAGCGGCAGTCGGGGGCTACACCTTC	CASTPTAAVGGYTF
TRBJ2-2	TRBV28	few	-	TGTGCCAGCAGGATATTGGGGACTGCGAACACCGGGGAGCTGTTTTTT	CASRILGTANTGELFF
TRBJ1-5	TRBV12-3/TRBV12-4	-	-	TGTGCCAGCAGCCCCCCCGGGGGTCAGCCCCAGCATTTT	CASSPPGGQPQHF
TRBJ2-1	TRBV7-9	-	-	TGTGCCAGCAGCTTGCAAGGGAGTGAGCAGTTCTTC	CASSLQGSEQFF
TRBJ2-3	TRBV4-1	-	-	TGCGCCAGCAGGATAAGCGAGGGAAGCACAGATACGCAGTATTTT	CASRISEGSTDTQYF
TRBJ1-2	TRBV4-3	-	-	TGCGCCAGCAGCCAAGATGGCCAGGGAATGGATGGCTACACCTTC	CASSQDGQGMDGYTF
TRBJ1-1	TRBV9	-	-	TGTGCCAGCAGCGTAGGGCTAGCGGACAGGAACACTGAAGCTTTCTTT	CASSVGLADRNTEAFF
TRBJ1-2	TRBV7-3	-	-	TGTGCCAGCAGCCCAAGCGCGGGGTCTAGCTATGGCTACACCTTC	CASSPSAGSSYGYTF
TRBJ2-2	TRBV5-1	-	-	TGCGCCAGCAGGTTCGTTACCGGGGAGCTGTTTTTT	CASRFVTGELFF
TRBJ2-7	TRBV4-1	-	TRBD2	TGCGCCAGCAGCCGGGGACTAGCGGGACCTACCGGGCCCTACGAGCAGTACTTC	CASSRGLAGPTGPYEQYF
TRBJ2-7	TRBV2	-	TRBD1	TGTGCCAGCAGTACCGGGACAGGAGGCTACGAGCAGTACTTC	CASSTGTGGYEQYF
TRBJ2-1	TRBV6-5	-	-	TGTGCCAGCACCAAGGCCGGGACTGAGGCTGGTGAGCAGTTCTTC	CASTKAGTEAGEQFF
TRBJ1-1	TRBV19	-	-	TGTGCCAGTAGTAACCCGAGAGAGAACACTGAAGCTTTCTTT	CASSNPRENTEAFF
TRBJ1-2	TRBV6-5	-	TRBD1	TGTGCCAGCAGGGGGACAGGGGGCTATGGCTACACCTTC	CASRGTGGYGYTF
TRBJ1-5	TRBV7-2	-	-	TGTGCCAGCAGCTTATACAGGGTGGATCAGCCCCAGCATTTT	CASSLYRVDQPQHF
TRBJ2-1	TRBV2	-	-	TGTGCCAGCAGTTCCCTGACTAGATCCAATGAGCAGTTCTTC	CASSSLTRSNEQFF
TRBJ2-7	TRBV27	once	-	TGTGCCAGCAGCTCCTCCTACGAGCAGTACTTC	CASSSSYEQYF
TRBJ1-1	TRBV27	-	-	TGTGCCAGCAGGCGGACAGATCCGAACACTGAAGCTTTCTTT	CASRRTDPNTEAFF
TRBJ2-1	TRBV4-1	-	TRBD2	TGCGCCAGCAGCCTAGCGGGAGTAGGTGGTGAGCAGTTCTTC	CASSLAGVGGEQFF
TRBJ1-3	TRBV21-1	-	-	TGTGCCAGCAGCAAGTACCGGGACAGGGGCGCTCACTCAAGAAACACCATATATTTT	CASSKYRDRGAHSRNTIYF
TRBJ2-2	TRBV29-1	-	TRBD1	TGCAGCGGATACTCGGGACAGGGTACCGGGGAGCTGTTTTTT	CSGYSGQGTGELFF
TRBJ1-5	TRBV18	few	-	TGTGCCAGCCAAATCAGGGATAACAATCAGCCCCAGCATTTT	CASQIRDNNQPQHF
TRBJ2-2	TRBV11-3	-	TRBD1	TGTGCCAGCAGCTCGGGACAGCACACCGGGGAGCTGTTTTTT	CASSSGQHTGELFF
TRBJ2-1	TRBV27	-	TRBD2	TGTGCCAGCAGTCTTGGGACTAGCGGCCTCAATGAGCAGTTCTTC	CASSLGTSGLNEQFF